The rows below give T cell receptor beta chains drawn from one sample of a study of blood T cells in healthy people across ages. Each CDR3 protein is one row after TCRdb ran MiXCR on the 5' RACE reads. Among about 1.4 million distinct CDR3 sequences, approximately 60% were seen once, and the ten largest hold about 6.3%. The material sequenced was blood. Every receptor here comes from a young man in good health. Both conserved end residues are trimmed from each CDR3. Each record gives: V gene, J gene, CDR3 protein.

V gene: TRBV12-5
J gene: TRBJ2-1
CDR3 protein: ASGLVRGRLALGEQF

V gene: TRBV4-3
J gene: TRBJ1-6
CDR3 protein: ASSQETEPNSPLH

V gene: TRBV11-2
J gene: TRBJ2-3
CDR3 protein: ASSKEAVLSTDTQY

V gene: TRBV5-6
J gene: TRBJ2-7
CDR3 protein: ASTSSIAHEQY

V gene: TRBV6-2/TRBV6-3
J gene: TRBJ2-3
CDR3 protein: ASSYQGITDTQY

V gene: TRBV15
J gene: TRBJ1-5
CDR3 protein: ATSRDRRNRPQH

V gene: TRBV25-1
J gene: TRBJ1-4
CDR3 protein: ASSELKVSAEKLF

V gene: TRBV5-1
J gene: TRBJ2-7
CDR3 protein: ASSGQGGGYEQY

V gene: TRBV6-5
J gene: TRBJ2-7
CDR3 protein: ASSYSGQAVYEQY

V gene: TRBV4-1
J gene: TRBJ1-1
CDR3 protein: ASSQPTVRNTEAF

V gene: TRBV12-3/TRBV12-4
J gene: TRBJ2-3
CDR3 protein: ASSFRWVRRGGRTDTQY

V gene: TRBV7-9
J gene: TRBJ2-3
CDR3 protein: ASSLGGLTDTQY

V gene: TRBV7-2
J gene: TRBJ2-3
CDR3 protein: ASSLSLALDTQY

V gene: TRBV20-1
J gene: TRBJ2-5
CDR3 protein: SAAGQGETQY

V gene: TRBV24-1
J gene: TRBJ2-1
CDR3 protein: ATRDPWDNEQF

V gene: TRBV27
J gene: TRBJ2-3
CDR3 protein: ASSLSGSGVTDTQY

V gene: TRBV11-2
J gene: TRBJ1-4
CDR3 protein: ASSLETAPGEKLF

V gene: TRBV20-1
J gene: TRBJ2-7
CDR3 protein: SAGTPWSPDEQY

V gene: TRBV16
J gene: TRBJ2-7
CDR3 protein: ASSLAPRSPEQY

V gene: TRBV11-2
J gene: -
CDR3 protein: ASSFGQAPGYEQY

V gene: TRBV7-2
J gene: TRBJ1-5
CDR3 protein: ASSGTGLQPQH

V gene: TRBV27
J gene: TRBJ2-1
CDR3 protein: ASSSGTSGINEQF

V gene: TRBV13
J gene: TRBJ2-1
CDR3 protein: ASRLGSYNEQF

V gene: TRBV6-1
J gene: TRBJ1-1
CDR3 protein: ASSLDSGNTEAF

V gene: TRBV12-3/TRBV12-4
J gene: TRBJ2-2
CDR3 protein: ASSDGTSNTGELF

V gene: TRBV3-1
J gene: -
CDR3 protein: ASSHHSGGGETQY

V gene: TRBV20-1
J gene: TRBJ1-5
CDR3 protein: SARTQEGNQPQH

V gene: TRBV5-1
J gene: TRBJ2-5
CDR3 protein: ASSLELAAQETQY

V gene: TRBV7-2
J gene: -
CDR3 protein: ASSLGNRDYEQY

V gene: TRBV20-1
J gene: TRBJ2-3
CDR3 protein: SARDRTSWDPDTQY

V gene: TRBV12-3/TRBV12-4
J gene: TRBJ2-1
CDR3 protein: ASSLEPSGSNEQF

V gene: TRBV4-3
J gene: -
CDR3 protein: ASSQERVETQY

V gene: TRBV27
J gene: TRBJ2-3
CDR3 protein: ASNRQGVGTDTQY

V gene: TRBV27
J gene: -
CDR3 protein: ASNNAPGVALYEQY

V gene: TRBV10-3
J gene: TRBJ2-1
CDR3 protein: AISVQAQYNEQF

V gene: TRBV29-1
J gene: TRBJ2-1
CDR3 protein: SVDGGSRAYNEQF

V gene: TRBV6-5
J gene: TRBJ2-3
CDR3 protein: ASRFPSGSDTQY

V gene: TRBV2
J gene: TRBJ2-1
CDR3 protein: ASSVTDTLYNEQF

V gene: TRBV24-1
J gene: TRBJ1-5
CDR3 protein: ATSDNLSNQPQH

V gene: TRBV10-3
J gene: TRBJ2-3
CDR3 protein: AISDLALASTDTQY